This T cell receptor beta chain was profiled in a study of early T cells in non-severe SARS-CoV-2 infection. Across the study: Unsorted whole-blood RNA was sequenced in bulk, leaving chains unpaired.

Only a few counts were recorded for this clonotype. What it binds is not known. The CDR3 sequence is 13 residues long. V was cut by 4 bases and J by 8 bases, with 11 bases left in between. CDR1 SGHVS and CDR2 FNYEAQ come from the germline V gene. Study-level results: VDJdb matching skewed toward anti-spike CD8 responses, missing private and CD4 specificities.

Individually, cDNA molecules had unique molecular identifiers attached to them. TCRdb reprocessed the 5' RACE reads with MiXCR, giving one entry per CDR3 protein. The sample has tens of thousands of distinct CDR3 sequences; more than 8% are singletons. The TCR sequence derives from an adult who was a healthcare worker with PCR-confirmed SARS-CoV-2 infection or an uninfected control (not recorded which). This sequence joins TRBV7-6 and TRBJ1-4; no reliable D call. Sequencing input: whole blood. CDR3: CASSSAPVEKLFF. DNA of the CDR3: TGTGCCAGCAGCTCGGCCCCCGTCGAAAAACTGTTTTTT. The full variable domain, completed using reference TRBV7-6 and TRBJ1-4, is GAGVSQSPRYKVTKRGQDVALRCDPISGHVSLYWYRQALGQGPEFLTYFNYEAQQDKSGLPNDRFSAERPEGSISTLTIQRTEQRDSAMYRCASSSAPVEKLFFGSGTQLSVL.